Sequencing of this TCR beta chain was carried out in a study of T-cell reconstitution after alpha-beta-depleted transplantation in children. Unique molecular identifiers were incorporated during preparation of the TCRbeta library. TCRdb reprocessed the PCR reads with MiXCR, giving one entry per CDR3 protein. The data show around 450,000 distinct CDR3 sequences, around 15% seen once. The CDR3 is made up of 15 amino acids. The V gene lost 6 bases and the J gene lost 2 bases, with 14 bases spanning the gap. This clonotype was seen ten or more times. The antigen remains undetermined. Study results and caveats: About two months after transplant, alpha-beta T cells reportedly came from several hundred expanded graft clones. Surviving recipient cells, namely T cells and thymic progenitors, were the source of high day-60 TCRbeta diversity in some patients. At one year after transplant, newly produced T cells mostly accounted for T-cell counts and diversity.

The TCR comes from a boy in the first two years of life who had a stem cell transplant for Wiskott-Aldrich syndrome, so the T cells may come from the graft donor. Sample: PBMCs, mostly from graft donor cells, taken 360 days after TCRalphabeta/CD19-depleted stem cell transplant. This chain joins TRBV12-3 or TRBV12-4 and TRBJ1-5, with D possibly TRBD1 on 5 matching bases. The CDR3: CASSPGGDGNQPQHF. Here the CDR3 DNA reads TGTGCCAGCAGCCCTGGTGGGGACGGCAATCAGCCCCAGCATTTT.